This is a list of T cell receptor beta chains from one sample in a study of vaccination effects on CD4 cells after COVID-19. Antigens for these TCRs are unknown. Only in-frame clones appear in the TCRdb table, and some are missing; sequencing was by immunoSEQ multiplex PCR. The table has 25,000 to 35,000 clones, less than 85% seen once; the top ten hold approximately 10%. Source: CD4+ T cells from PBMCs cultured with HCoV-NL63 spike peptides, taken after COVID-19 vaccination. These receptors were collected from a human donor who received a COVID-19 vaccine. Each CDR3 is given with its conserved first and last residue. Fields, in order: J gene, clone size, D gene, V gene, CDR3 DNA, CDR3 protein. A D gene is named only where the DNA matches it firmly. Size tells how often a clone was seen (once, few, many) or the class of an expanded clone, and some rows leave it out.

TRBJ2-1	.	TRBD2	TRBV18	TGTGCCAGCTCACCACAGAGCGGGGATAATGAGCAGTTCTTC	CASSPQSGDNEQFF
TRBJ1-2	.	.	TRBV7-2	TGTGCCAGCACCTTCACATCCGGGTCGGATGGCTACACCTTC	CASTFTSGSDGYTF
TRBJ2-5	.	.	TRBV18	TGTGCCAGCTCCGCCCAAGAGACCCAGTACTTC	CASSAQETQYF
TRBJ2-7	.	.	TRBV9	TGTGCCAGCAGCGTAGGGCTAGCTGCTCACTACGAGCAGTACTTC	CASSVGLAAHYEQYF
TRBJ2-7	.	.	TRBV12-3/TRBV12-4	TGTGCCAGCATGTCTAGCACGGCCTACGAGCAGTACTTC	CASMSSTAYEQYF
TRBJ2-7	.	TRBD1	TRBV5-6	TGTGCCAGCACCACTAAAACCGGGACAGGGGATGGGGAGCAGTACTTC	CASTTKTGTGDGEQYF
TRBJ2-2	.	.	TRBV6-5	TGTGCCAGCAGCAGTTTCGGGGAGCTGTTTTTT	CASSSFGELFF
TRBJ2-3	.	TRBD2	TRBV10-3	TGTGCCATCAGTTCCGGGACTAGAGACACAGATACGCAGTATTTT	CAISSGTRDTDTQYF
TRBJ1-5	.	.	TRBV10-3	TGTGCCATCAGTGAGTCTGGGGATAGCAATCAGCCCCAGCATTTT	CAISESGDSNQPQHF
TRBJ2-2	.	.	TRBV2	TGTGCCAGCAGCTGGGATATGAACACCGGGGAGCTGTTTTTT	CASSWDMNTGELFF
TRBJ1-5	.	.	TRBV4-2	TGTGCCAGCAGCCAACTACATAGAGTCGGCAATCAGCCCCAGCATTTT	CASSQLHRVGNQPQHF
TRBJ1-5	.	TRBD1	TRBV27	TGTGCCAGCGCCTTGACAGGGGTGATGAGTCAGCCCCAGCATTTT	CASALTGVMSQPQHF
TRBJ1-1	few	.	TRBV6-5	TGTGCCAGCAGTTACGGCCAGGGGCTGGCTGAAGCTTTCTTT	CASSYGQGLAEAFF
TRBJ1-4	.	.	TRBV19	TGTGCCAGTACCCCAAACGGCCGCGCAACTAATGAAAAACTGTTTTTT	CASTPNGRATNEKLFF
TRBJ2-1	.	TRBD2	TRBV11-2	TGTGCCAGCAGCTTAGCCGGGGGGGCCTACAATGAGCAGTTCTTC	CASSLAGGAYNEQFF
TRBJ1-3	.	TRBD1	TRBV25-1	TGTGCCAGCAGTCTAGGACAGGGGTCGTGGGGAAACACCATATATTTT	CASSLGQGSWGNTIYF
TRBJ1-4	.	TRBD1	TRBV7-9	TGTGCCAGCAGCTTTTTCCGGCCTCGACAGGGCCGGAGGGAAAAACTGTTTTTT	CASSFFRPRQGRREKLFF
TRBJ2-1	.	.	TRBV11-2	TGTGCCAGCAGCTTAGATCTACGGCGGCAGCAGTTCTTC	CASSLDLRRQQFF
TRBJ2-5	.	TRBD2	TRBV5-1	TGCGCCAGCAGCTTGGTATTAGCGGGGGGGCAAGAGACCCAGTACTTC	CASSLVLAGGQETQYF
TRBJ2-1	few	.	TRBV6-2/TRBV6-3	TGTGCCAGCAGTCCCTCGCGGGGAGGAGGGAATAATGAGCAGTTCTTC	CASSPSRGGGNNEQFF
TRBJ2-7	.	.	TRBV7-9	TGTGCCAGCAGCTTAGTTATCGATGCCCACGAGCAGTACTTC	CASSLVIDAHEQYF
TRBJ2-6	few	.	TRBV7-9	TGTGCCGGCCTTGTTTCTGGGGCCAACGTCCTGACTTTC	CAGLVSGANVLTF
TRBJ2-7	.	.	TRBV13	TGTGCCAGCAGACCTCAGGGGAGAGGTTACGAGCAGTACTTC	CASRPQGRGYEQYF
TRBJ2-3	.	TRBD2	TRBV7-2	TGTGCCAGCAGTAGGATAGCGGGGGGTACGGATACGCAGTATTTT	CASSRIAGGTDTQYF
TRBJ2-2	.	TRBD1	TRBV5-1	TGCGCCAGCAGCTTGGGACAGGGGACAGGGACCGGGGAGCTGTTTTTT	CASSLGQGTGTGELFF
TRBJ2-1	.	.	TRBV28	TGTGCCAGCAGTTTAAACGTAAATGAGCAGTTCTTC	CASSLNVNEQFF
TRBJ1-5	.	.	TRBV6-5	TGTGCCAGCATCTTGGGGTACTATAGCAATCAGCCCCAGCATTTT	CASILGYYSNQPQHF
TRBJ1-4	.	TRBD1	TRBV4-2	TGTGCCAGCAGCCAAGATCAGGGGGCGGATGAAAAACTGTTTTTT	CASSQDQGADEKLFF
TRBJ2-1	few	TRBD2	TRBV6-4	TGTGCCAGCAGTGGGACTAGCGGGAGGGATGAGCAGTTCTTC	CASSGTSGRDEQFF
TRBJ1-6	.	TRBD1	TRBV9	TGTGCCAGCAGCCCAGGACAGGGTCGGGGTAATTCACCCCTCCACTTT	CASSPGQGRGNSPLHF
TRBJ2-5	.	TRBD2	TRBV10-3	TGTGCCGCCGGGCGGGGTGTATTAGCGGGCGGAGGGCAAGAGACCCAGTACTTC	CAAGRGVLAGGGQETQYF
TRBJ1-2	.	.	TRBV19	TGTGCCAGTATAGGCAGCAATACTAACTATGGCTACACCTTC	CASIGSNTNYGYTF
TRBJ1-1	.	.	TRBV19	TGTGCCAGTAGTACCACGGAGAGGGCCACTGAAGCTTTCTTT	CASSTTERATEAFF
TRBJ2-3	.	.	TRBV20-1	TGCAGTGCTAGTGTTAGGGGGATCACTAGCACAGATACGCAGTATTTT	CSASVRGITSTDTQYF
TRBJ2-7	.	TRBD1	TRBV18	TGTGCCAGCTCACCTGGGACAGGGCCCTACGAGCAGTACTTC	CASSPGTGPYEQYF
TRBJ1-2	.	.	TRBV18	TGTGCCAGCTCACCACCGTCGGCGAGAGCTAACTATGGCTACACCTTC	CASSPPSARANYGYTF
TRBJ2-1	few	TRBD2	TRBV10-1	TGCGCCAGCAGTGACCAGGGGACTAGCGGGAGTTTGAGTGGTGAGCAGTTCTTC	CASSDQGTSGSLSGEQFF
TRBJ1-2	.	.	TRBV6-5	TGTGCCAGCCACCTCGGGACGGACCGGTATGGCTACACCTTC	CASHLGTDRYGYTF
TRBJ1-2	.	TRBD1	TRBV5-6	TGTGCCAGCAGCGTCAGGGACAGGCGTCACTATGGCTACACCTTC	CASSVRDRRHYGYTF
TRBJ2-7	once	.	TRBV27	TGTGCCAGCAGTTTATATGGTCCATTCTACGAGCAGTACTTC	CASSLYGPFYEQYF
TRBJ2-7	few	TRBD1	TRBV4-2	TGTGCCAGCAGCCAGCCGACAGGGGGCGAGGTGAACGAGCAGTACTTC	CASSQPTGGEVNEQYF
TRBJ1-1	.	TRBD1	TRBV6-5	TGTGCCAGCAGGACCCCAGGGGGCCCGAACACTGAAGCTTTCTTT	CASRTPGGPNTEAFF
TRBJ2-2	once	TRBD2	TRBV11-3	TGTGCCAGCAGCTTAGGACTAGCGGGATCGAACACCGGGGAGCTGTTTTTT	CASSLGLAGSNTGELFF
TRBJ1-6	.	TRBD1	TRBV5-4	TGTGCCAGCAGTCAGGGGGGGGACAGAGAATCACCCCTCCACTTT	CASSQGGDRESPLHF
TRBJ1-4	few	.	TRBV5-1	TGCGCCAGCAGCCCGACAGTAGGTAATGAAAAACTGTTTTTT	CASSPTVGNEKLFF
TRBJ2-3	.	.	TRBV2	TGTGCCAGCAGCGAAAATACAGATACGCAGTATTTT	CASSENTDTQYF
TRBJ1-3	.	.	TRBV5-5	TGTGCCAGCAGTCTGGGGGGAGCCTGGTCTGGAAACACCATATATTTT	CASSLGGAWSGNTIYF
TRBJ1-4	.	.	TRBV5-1	TGCGCCAGCAGCGAACAGGGTGCAACTAATGAAAAACTGTTTTTT	CASSEQGATNEKLFF
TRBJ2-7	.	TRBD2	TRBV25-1	TGTGCCAGCAGTGAATGGGCTAGCGGGAGGGCCTACGAGCAGTACTTC	CASSEWASGRAYEQYF
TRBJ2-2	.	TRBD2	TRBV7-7	TGTGCCAGCAGCGCCGGACTAGCGAACACCGGGGAGCTGTTTTTT	CASSAGLANTGELFF
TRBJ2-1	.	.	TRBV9	TGTGCCAGCAGCGTAGAGTTCAACTCCTACAATGAGCAGTTCTTC	CASSVEFNSYNEQFF
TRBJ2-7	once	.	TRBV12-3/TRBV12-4	TGTGCCAGCAGCCCGAGCCACTCCTACGAGCAGTACTTC	CASSPSHSYEQYF
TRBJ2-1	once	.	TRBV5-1	TGCGCCAGCAGCTTGGACCCGGGTAATTCCTACAATGAGCAGTTCTTC	CASSLDPGNSYNEQFF
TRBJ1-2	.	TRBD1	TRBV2	TGTGCCAGCAGTGAACTATTGTATCTGGCAGGGGGCGACTATGGCTACACCTTC	CASSELLYLAGGDYGYTF
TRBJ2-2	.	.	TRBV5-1	TGCGCCAGCAGCTTGGAGGGGGGAGGTGTCACCGGGGAGCTGTTTTTT	CASSLEGGGVTGELFF
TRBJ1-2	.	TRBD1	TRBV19	TGTGCCAGTAGCCGACAGGGGACCCATGGCTACACCTTC	CASSRQGTHGYTF